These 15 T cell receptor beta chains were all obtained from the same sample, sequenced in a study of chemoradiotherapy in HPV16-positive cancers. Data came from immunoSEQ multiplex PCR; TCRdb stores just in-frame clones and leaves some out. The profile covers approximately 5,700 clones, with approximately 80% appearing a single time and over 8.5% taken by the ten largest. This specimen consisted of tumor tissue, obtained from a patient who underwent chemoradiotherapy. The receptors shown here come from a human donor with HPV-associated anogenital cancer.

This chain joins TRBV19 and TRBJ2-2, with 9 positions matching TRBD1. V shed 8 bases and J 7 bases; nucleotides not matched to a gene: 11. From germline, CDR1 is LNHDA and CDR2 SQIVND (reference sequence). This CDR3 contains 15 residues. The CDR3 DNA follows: TGTGCCAGTCGGCCGGGACAGGGTCACGGCGGGGAGCTGTTTTTT. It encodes CASRPGQGHGGELFF.

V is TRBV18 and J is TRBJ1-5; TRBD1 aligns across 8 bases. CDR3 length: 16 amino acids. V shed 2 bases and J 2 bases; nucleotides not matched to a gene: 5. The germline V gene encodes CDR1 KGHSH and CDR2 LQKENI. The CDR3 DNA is TGTGCCAGCTCACCAACAAAGGACAGGGGCAATCAGCCCCAGCATTTT. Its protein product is CASSPTKDRGNQPQHF. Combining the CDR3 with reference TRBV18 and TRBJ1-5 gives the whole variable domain NAGVMQNPRHLVRRRGQEARLRCSPMKGHSHVYWYRQLPEEGLKFMVYLQKENIIDESGMPKERFSAEFPKEGPSILRIQQVVRGDSAAYFCASSPTKDRGNQPQHFGDGTRLSIL.

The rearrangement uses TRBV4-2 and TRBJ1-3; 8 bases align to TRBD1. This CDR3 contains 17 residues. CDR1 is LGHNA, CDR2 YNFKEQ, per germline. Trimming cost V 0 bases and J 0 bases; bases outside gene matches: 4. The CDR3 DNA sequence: TGTGCCAGCAGCCAAGAGACTGGGACAGGCTCTGGAAACACCATATATTTT. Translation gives CASSQETGTGSGNTIYF.

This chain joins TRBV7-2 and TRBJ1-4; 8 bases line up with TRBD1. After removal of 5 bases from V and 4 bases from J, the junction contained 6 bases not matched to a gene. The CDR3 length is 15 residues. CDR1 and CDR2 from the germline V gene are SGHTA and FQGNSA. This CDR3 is CASSKNRGSNEKLFF. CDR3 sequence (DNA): TGTGCCAGCAGCAAAAACAGGGGGAGTAATGAAAAACTGTTTTTT.

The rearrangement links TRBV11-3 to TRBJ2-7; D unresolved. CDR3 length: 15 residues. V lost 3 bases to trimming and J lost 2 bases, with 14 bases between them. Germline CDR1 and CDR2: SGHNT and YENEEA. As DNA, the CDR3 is TGTGCCAGCAGCTTGGGGTCTAGATCAGCCTACGAGCAGTACTTC. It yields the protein CASSLGSRSAYEQYF.

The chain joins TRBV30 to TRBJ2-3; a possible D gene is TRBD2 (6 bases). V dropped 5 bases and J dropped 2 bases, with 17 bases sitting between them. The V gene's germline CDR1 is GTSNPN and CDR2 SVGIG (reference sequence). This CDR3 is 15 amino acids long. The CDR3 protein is CAWGFGRGATDTQYF. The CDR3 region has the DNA TGTGCCTGGGGGTTCGGGCGGGGAGCCACAGATACGCAGTATTTT.

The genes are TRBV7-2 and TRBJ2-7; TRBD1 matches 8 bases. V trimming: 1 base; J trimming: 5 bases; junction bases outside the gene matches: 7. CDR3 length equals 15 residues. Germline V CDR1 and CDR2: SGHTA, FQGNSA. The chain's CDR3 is CASSLVARGRNEQYF. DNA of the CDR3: TGTGCCAGCAGCTTAGTGGCCAGGGGGCGTAACGAGCAGTACTTC. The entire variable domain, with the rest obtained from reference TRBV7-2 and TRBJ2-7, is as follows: GAGVSQSPSNKVTEKGKDVELRCDPISGHTALYWYRQSLGQGLEFLIYFQGNSAPDKSGLPSDRFSAERTGGSVSTLTIQRTQQEDSAVYLCASSLVARGRNEQYFGPGTRLTVT.

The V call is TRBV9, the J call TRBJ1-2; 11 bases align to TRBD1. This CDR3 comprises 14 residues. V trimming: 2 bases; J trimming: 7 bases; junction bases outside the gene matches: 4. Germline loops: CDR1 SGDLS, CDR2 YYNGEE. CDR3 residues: CASSVDRGQSGYTF. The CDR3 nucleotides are TGTGCCAGCAGCGTGGACAGGGGGCAAAGTGGCTACACCTTC.

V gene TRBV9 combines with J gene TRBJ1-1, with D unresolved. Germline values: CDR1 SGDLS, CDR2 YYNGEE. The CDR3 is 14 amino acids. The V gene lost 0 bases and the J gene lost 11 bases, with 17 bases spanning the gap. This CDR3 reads CASSVVGLMDSAFF. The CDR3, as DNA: TGTGCCAGCAGCGTAGTTGGCCTTATGGACTCGGCTTTCTTT.

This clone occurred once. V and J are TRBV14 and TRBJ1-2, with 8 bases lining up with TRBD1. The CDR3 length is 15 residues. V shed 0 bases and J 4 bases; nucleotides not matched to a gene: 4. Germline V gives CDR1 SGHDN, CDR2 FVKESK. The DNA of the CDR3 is TGTGCCAGCAGCCAAGAACCAGGGGGCGCCTATGGCTACACCTTC. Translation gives CASSQEPGGAYGYTF.

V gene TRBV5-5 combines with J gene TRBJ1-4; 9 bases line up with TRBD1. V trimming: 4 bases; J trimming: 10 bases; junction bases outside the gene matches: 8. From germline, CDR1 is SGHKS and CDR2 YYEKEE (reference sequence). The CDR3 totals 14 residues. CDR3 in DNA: TGTGCCAGCAGCCAGGACAGGGGCGATGGAAAACTGTTTTTT. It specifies CASSQDRGDGKLFF.

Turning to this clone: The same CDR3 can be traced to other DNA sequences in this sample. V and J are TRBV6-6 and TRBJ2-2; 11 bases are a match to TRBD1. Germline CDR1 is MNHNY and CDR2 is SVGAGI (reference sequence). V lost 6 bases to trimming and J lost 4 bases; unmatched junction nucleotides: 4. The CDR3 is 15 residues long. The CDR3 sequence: CASRGTGGFTGELFF. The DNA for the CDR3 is TGTGCCAGCAGGGGGACAGGGGGATTCACCGGGGAGCTGTTTTTT.

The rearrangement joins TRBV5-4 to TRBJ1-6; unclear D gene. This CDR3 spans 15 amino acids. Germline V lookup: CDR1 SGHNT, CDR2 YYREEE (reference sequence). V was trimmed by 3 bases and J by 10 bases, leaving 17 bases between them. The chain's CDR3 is CASSWLGGSASPLHF. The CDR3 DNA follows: TGTGCCAGCAGCTGGCTGGGAGGCTCCGCCTCACCCCTCCACTTT.

CDR3 nucleotide sequence: TGTGCCAGCAGCGTAGCTGAGCGGGGGTTAGCAGATACGCAGTATTTT. This codes for CASSVAERGLADTQYF. The V and J genes are TRBV9 and TRBJ2-3; 8 nucleotides align to TRBD2. Germline V gene lookup returns CDR1 SGDLS and CDR2 YYNGEE. Unmatched junction bases numbered 7, after V lost 0 bases and J lost 4 bases. CDR3 length: 16 residues.

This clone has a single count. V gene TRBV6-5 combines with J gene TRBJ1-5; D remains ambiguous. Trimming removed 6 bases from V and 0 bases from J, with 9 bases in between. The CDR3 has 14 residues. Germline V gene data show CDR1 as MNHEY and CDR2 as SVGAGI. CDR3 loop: CASRSVGSNQPQHF. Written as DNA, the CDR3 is TGTGCCAGCAGATCCGTAGGTAGCAATCAGCCCCAGCATTTT.